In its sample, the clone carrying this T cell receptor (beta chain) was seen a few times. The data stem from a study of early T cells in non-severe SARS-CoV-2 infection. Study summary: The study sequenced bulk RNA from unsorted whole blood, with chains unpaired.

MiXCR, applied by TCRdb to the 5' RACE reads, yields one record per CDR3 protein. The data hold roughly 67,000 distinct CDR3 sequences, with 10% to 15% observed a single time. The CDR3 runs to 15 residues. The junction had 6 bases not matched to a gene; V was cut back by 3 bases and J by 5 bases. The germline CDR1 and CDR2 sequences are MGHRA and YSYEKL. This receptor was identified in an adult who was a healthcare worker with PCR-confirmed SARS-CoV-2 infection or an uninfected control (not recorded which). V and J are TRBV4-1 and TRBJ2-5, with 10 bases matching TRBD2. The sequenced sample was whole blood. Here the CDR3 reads CASSHLAGVDETQYF. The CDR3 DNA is TGCGCCAGCAGCCACCTAGCGGGGGTCGACGAGACCCAGTACTTC.